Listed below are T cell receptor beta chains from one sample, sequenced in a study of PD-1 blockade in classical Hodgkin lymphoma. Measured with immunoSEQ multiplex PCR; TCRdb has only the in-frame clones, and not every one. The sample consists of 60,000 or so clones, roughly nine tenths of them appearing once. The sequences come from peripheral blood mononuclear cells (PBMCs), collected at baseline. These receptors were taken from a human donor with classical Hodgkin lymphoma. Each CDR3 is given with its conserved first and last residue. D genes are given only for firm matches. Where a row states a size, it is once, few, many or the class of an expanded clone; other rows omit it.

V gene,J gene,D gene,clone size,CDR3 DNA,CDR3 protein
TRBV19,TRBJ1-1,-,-,TGTGCCACTAAGGGGGGGGTTGGCACTGAAGCTTTCTTT,CATKGGVGTEAFF
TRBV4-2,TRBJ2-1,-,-,TGTGCCAGCAGCCAAGCGGTGGCTAGTGGGTACAATGAGCAGTTCTTC,CASSQAVASGYNEQFF
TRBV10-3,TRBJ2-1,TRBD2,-,TGTGCCATCAGGATAGCGGGAGGGTTGGGGGAGCAGTTCTTC,CAIRIAGGLGEQFF
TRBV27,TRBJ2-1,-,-,TGTGCCAGCAGTTCGCTAGGGGGGTACGAGCAGTTCTTC,CASSSLGGYEQFF
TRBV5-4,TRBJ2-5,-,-,TGTGCCAGCAGCTTGCAGGGGCGGGCCGGAGAGACCCAGTACTTC,CASSLQGRAGETQYF
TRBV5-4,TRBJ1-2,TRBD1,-,TGTGCCAGCAGCCGGACAGGGGTCCCCCAAGCGGACGGCTACACCTTC,CASSRTGVPQADGYTF
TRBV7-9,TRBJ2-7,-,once,TGTGCCAGCAGCTTTCGGGGAACACCCTACGAGCAGTACTTC,CASSFRGTPYEQYF
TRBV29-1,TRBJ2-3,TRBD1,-,TGCAGCGCCGAGACTCGGACAGGGACCGTTCTCGATTTT,CSAETRTGTVLDF
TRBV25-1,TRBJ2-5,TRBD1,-,TGTGCCAGCAGTGACCCCGGACAGGTGGAGACCCAGTACTTC,CASSDPGQVETQYF
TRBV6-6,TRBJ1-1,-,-,TGTGCCAGCAGTTTCCTGCATAACACTGAAGCTTTCTTT,CASSFLHNTEAFF
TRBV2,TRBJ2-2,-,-,TGTGCCAGCAGTGTGGAGGGGAACACCGGGGAGCTGTTTTTT,CASSVEGNTGELFF
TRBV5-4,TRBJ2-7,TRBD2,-,TGTGCCAGCAGCCCGGGACTAGCGAGTCCCCTCGAGCAGTACTTC,CASSPGLASPLEQYF
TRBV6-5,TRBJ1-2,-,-,TGTGCCAGCAGAGGCAGGGTTGGCTATGGCTACACCTTC,CASRGRVGYGYTF
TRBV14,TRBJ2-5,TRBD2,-,TGTGCCAGCAGCCAAGTCTGGCGGGGGGCTAAAGAGACCCAGTACTTC,CASSQVWRGAKETQYF
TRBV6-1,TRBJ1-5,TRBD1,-,TGTGCCAGCAGTGAATATTGGCTCGGGACAGGGGGTCAGCCCCAGCATTTT,CASSEYWLGTGGQPQHF
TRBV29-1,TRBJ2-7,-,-,TGCAGCGTTGACTCGCCAGGGTTGGGCGAGCAGTACTTC,CSVDSPGLGEQYF
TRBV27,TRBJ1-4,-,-,TGTGCCAGCAGTCCCCGGGACACCACAACTAATGAAAAACTGTTTTTT,CASSPRDTTTNEKLFF
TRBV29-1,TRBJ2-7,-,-,TGCAGCGTCGACGGCCCCTATCGCGAGCAGTACTTC,CSVDGPYREQYF
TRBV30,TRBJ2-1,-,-,TGTGCCTGGTTGGTCCCGTTGAACAATGAGCAGTTCTTC,CAWLVPLNNEQFF
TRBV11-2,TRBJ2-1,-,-,TGTGCCATCCCCTCGGCCATCTCAACCCATGAGCAGTTCTTC,CAIPSAISTHEQFF
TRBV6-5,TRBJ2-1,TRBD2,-,TGTGCCAGCCCCCCCAGCGGGAGTTCCTACAATGAGCAGTTCTTC,CASPPSGSSYNEQFF
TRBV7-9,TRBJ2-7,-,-,TGTGCCAGCAGCCCAACCGGGCCCCCCTACGAGCAGTACTTC,CASSPTGPPYEQYF
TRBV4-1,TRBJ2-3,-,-,TGCGCCAGCAGCCAAGAGGGTGGCGCAGATACGCAGTATTTT,CASSQEGGADTQYF
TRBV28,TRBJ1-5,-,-,TGTGCCAGCAGTTTCGGGGTATGGGGGGACAATCAGCCCCAGCATTTT,CASSFGVWGDNQPQHF
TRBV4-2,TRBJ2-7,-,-,TGTGCCAGCAGCCGGCTTAGCCCCTACGACGAGCAGTACTTC,CASSRLSPYDEQYF
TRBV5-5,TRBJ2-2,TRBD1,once,TGTGCCAGCAGCCCTTACCCCGGGACAGGGGGAGACGGGGAGCTGTTTTTT,CASSPYPGTGGDGELFF
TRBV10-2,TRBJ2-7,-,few,TGCGCCAGCACCATTGACAGTGACGAGCAGTACTTC,CASTIDSDEQYF
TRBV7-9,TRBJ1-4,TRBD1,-,TGTGCCAGCAGCTTACCCCCGGGACAGAATGAAAAACTGTTTTTT,CASSLPPGQNEKLFF
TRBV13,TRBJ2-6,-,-,TGTGCCAGCAGCCTAGCCGGGTATGGGGCCAACGTCCTGACTTTC,CASSLAGYGANVLTF
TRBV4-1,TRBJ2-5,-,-,TGCGCCAGCAGCCAAGTCAGCAGTCAAGAGACCCAGTACTTC,CASSQVSSQETQYF
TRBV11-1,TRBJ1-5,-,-,TGTGCCAGCAGCTCAGGGGTGGGGCAGCCCCAGCATTTT,CASSSGVGQPQHF
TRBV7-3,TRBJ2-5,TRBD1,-,TGTGCCAGCAGCCAGGGACAGGGGGAGACCCAGTACTTC,CASSQGQGETQYF
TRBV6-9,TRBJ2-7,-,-,TGTGCCAGCAGTCAAAATTACGAGCAGTACTTC,CASSQNYEQYF
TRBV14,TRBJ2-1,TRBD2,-,TGTGCCAGCAGCCACCGTAGCGGGAGGGCCTGGTATGAGCAGTTCTTC,CASSHRSGRAWYEQFF
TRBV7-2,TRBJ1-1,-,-,TGTGCCAGCATCCAGGGGCGTGGCGGGAGTGCTTTCTTT,CASIQGRGGSAFF
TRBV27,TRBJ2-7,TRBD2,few,TGTGCCAGTCGAACCGGGACTAGAGGGTACGAGCAGTACTTC,CASRTGTRGYEQYF
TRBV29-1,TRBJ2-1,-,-,TGCAGCGTTGAATTTGGATCTCATGAGCAGTTCTTC,CSVEFGSHEQFF
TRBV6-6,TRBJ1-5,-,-,TGTGCCAGCAGTTACGTCCAGGGAGGCAATCAGCCCCAGCATTTT,CASSYVQGGNQPQHF
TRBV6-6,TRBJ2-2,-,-,TGTGCCAGCAGTTACGGCCCGCGGGAGCTGTTTTTT,CASSYGPRELFF
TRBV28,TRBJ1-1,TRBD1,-,TGTGCCAGCAGGAAGACAGGGTACACTGAAGCTTTCTTT,CASRKTGYTEAFF
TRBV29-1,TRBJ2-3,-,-,TGCAGCGTTTACAGGGACACAGATACGCAGTATTTT,CSVYRDTDTQYF
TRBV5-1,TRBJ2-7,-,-,TGCGCCAGCAGCGCCGTTCGGGCAGGTAAGATTTACGAGCAGTACTTC,CASSAVRAGKIYEQYF
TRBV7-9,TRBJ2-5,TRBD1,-,TGTGCCAGCAGCTGGGGACAGGGGAGACAAGAGACCCAGTACTTC,CASSWGQGRQETQYF
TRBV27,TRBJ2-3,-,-,TGTGCCAGCAGCCTCGGAGGTCATCCAGATACGCAGTATTTT,CASSLGGHPDTQYF
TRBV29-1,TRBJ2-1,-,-,TGCAGCGTTGAAGGGACAGCCCTTTCTTGGAGGGACAATGAGCAGTTCTTC,CSVEGTALSWRDNEQFF
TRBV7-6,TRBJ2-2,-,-,TGTGCCAGCAGCCCTAGGGCCGTCGGGTACGACACCGGGGAGCTGTTTTTT,CASSPRAVGYDTGELFF
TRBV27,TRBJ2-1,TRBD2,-,TGTGCCAGCACTGTAAATGGGGGGACTAGCGTTTACAATGAGCAGTTCTTC,CASTVNGGTSVYNEQFF
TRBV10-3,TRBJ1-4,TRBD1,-,TGTGCCATCAGAGGGGGCGCAAATGAAAAACTGTTTTTT,CAIRGGANEKLFF
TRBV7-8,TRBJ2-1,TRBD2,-,TGTGCCAGCAGCCCCAGCGGGAGGAGGGGCAATGAGCAGTTCTTC,CASSPSGRRGNEQFF
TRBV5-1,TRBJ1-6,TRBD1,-,TGCGCCAGCGCCCCGGGGGACAGGGTGTCTAACACCCTCCACTTT,CASAPGDRVSNTLHF
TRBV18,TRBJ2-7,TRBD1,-,TGTGCCAGCTCACCAAGACAGGGTTCCTACGAGCAGTACTTC,CASSPRQGSYEQYF
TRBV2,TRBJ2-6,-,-,TGTGCCAGCAGTGAAAGGGGAACTGGGGCCAACGTCCTGACTTTC,CASSERGTGANVLTF
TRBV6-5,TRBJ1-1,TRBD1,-,TGTGCCAGCAGTGCGATCCGGGACAGTGAAGCTTTCTTT,CASSAIRDSEAFF
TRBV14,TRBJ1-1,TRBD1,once,TGTGCCAGCAGCCAAGTCGGGACAGGGGATTCTGAAGCTTTCTTT,CASSQVGTGDSEAFF
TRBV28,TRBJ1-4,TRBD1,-,TGTGCCAGCCTAGACAGGGGCAATGAAAAACTGTTTTTT,CASLDRGNEKLFF
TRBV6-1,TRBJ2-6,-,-,TGTGCCAGCAGTGAAGCGGGCGGGGCTGGGGCCAACGTCCTGACTTTC,CASSEAGGAGANVLTF
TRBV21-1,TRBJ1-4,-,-,TGTGCCAGGAAGAGACAGGGAGCTAATGAAAAACTGTTTTTT,CARKRQGANEKLFF
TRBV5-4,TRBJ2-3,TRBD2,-,TGTGCCAGCAGCTTGCCTAGCGGGGGAGCAGATACGCAGTATTTT,CASSLPSGGADTQYF
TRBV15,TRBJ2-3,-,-,TGTGCCACCACAGGGGCCGGAGATACGCAGTATTTT,CATTGAGDTQYF
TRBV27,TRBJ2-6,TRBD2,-,TGTGCCAGTAGACTAGCGGGACCCCCGAGCGTCTCTGGGGCCAACGTCCTGACTTTC,CASRLAGPPSVSGANVLTF